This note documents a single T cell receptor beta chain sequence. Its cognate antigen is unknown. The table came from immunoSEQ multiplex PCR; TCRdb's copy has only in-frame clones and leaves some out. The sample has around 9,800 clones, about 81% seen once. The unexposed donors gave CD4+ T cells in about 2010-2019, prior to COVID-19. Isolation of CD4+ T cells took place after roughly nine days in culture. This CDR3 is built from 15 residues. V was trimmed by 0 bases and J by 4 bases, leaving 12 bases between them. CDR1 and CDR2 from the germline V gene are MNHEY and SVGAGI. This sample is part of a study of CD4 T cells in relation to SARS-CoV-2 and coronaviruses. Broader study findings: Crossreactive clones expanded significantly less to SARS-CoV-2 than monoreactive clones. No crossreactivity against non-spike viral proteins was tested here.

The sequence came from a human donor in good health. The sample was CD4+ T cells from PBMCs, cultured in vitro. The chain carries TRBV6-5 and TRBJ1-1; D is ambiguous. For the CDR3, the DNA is TGTGCCAGCAGTTACTCGAAACTCTCGGGCACTGAAGCTTTCTTT. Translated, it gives CASSYSKLSGTEAFF.